One TCR beta chain is described in this entry. These data come from a study of T-cell reconstitution after alpha-beta-depleted transplantation in children. The CDR3 runs 17 residues. V was shortened by 0 bases and J by 7 bases, with 19 bases between the two germline ends. Germline V gene sequence: CDR1 SGHNT, CDR2 YYREEE (reference sequence). Unique molecular identifiers were incorporated when the TCRbeta library was constructed. TCRdb itself ran the PCR reads through MiXCR, one entry per CDR3 protein. Here the sample spans 440,000 or so distinct CDR3 sequences, around two fifths being singletons. This chain connects TRBV5-4 to TRBJ2-2; D not certain. The TCR comes from a girl aged 2 to 9 with aplastic anemia, due to receive a stem cell transplant. Sequences were derived from PBMCs, sampled before TCRalphabeta/CD19-depleted stem cell transplant. The CDR3 here is CASSLGVLGLDGGELFF. DNA for the CDR3: TGTGCCAGCAGCTTGGGGGTTCTCGGCCTTGATGGCGGGGAGCTGTTTTTT. The full variable domain, its missing parts supplied by reference TRBV5-4 and TRBJ2-2, is ETGVTQSPTHLIKTRGQQVTLRCSSQSGHNTVSWYQQALGQGPQFIFQYYREEENGRGNFPPRFSGLQFPNYSSELNVNALELDDSALYLCASSLGVLGLDGGELFFGEGSRLTVL.